This T cell receptor beta chain comes out of a study of neurological immune-mediated disorders. The study, taken as a whole, reports: The multiple sclerosis repertoire cluster had no clinical or MRI correlate.

MiXCR, run by TCRdb on the 5' RACE reads, gives a single entry per CDR3 protein. Of 60,000 to 85,000 distinct CDR3 sequences listed, around 4.6% are singletons. This clonotype was observed many times. Its target is not known. This CDR3 contains 13 residues. V lost 4 bases and J lost 3, with 8 bases in between. Germline assignment: CDR1 SGHRS and CDR2 YFSETQ. Sequenced sample: PBMCs. The origin of this receptor is a woman in her 30s with multiple sclerosis. The V gene is TRBV5-1, the J gene TRBJ2-1; no definite D call. The CDR3 here is CASSPTVYNEQFF. The CDR3 coding sequence is TGCGCCAGCAGCCCTACGGTCTACAATGAGCAGTTCTTC.